The clone carrying this TCR beta chain came up once. Its specificity is unknown. This entry is derived from a study of cytomegalovirus exposure and HLA in healthy donors. The study, taken as a whole, reports: The later analysis indicated that the majority of CMV-associated TCR beta chains appeared HLA-restricted.

In the PCR, 60 Vbeta and 13 Jbeta primers were used. Sequenced by immunoSEQ multiplex PCR; TCRdb stores in-frame clones only, minus some. The repertoire holds 150,000 to 180,000 clones, over 65% seen once, with around 2.3% in the top ten. Germline CDR1 SGDLS, CDR2 YYNGEE. The CDR3 is made up of 15 amino acids. V dropped 0 bases and J dropped 5; count of bases not matched to a gene: 4. V usage is TRBV9 and J usage is TRBJ1-4, with 7 bases lining up with TRBD1. The sequence was obtained from a man aged 30-40 years in good health and CMV-seronegative. The sequencing sample was made of PBMCs. CDR3 protein: CASSVVAGGNEKLFF. CDR3 nucleotides: TGTGCCAGCAGCGTAGTGGCAGGGGGAAATGAAAAACTGTTTTTT. Based on the CDR3 plus reference TRBV9 and TRBJ1-4, the full variable domain is DSGVTQTPKHLITATGQRVTLRCSPRSGDLSVYWYQQSLDQGLQFLIQYYNGEERAKGNILERFSAQQFPDLHSELNLSSLELGDSALYFCASSVVAGGNEKLFFGSGTQLSVL.